The present T cell receptor (beta chain) was sequenced within a study of preoperative IRX-2 immunotherapy in early breast cancer. Measured with immunoSEQ multiplex PCR; TCRdb has only the in-frame clones, and not every one. Seen here are roughly 30,000 clones, under 90% observed once, and the top ten hold roughly 3.1%. The treatment denotes: preoperative locoregional IRX-2 cytokine immunotherapy. Samples came from a phase Ib trial of preoperative locoregional IRX-2 cytokine immunotherapy. The CDR3 extends over 15 amino acids. Trimming removed 4 bases from V and 3 bases from J, with 13 bases in between. The germline V gene encodes CDR1 MNHGY and CDR2 SAAAGT.

This TCR was recovered from a human donor with breast cancer. V usage is TRBV6-8 and J usage is TRBJ2-1; D may correspond to TRBD1 or TRBD2 (5 bases each). The sample was acquired from a patient treated with IRX-2 immunotherapy. The CDR3 protein is CASSLVGTLYNEQFF. The CDR3, as DNA: TGTGCCAGCAGTTTAGTGGGGACCCTCTACAATGAGCAGTTCTTC.